A single sample is the source of the 9 T cell receptor beta chains below, sequenced in a study of blood T cells in healthy people across ages. It was with a sample-barcoded 5' primer and a J-beta primer mix that a second PCR of about 6 to 11 cycles was run. TCRdb reprocessed the 5' RACE reads via MiXCR and lists one record per CDR3 protein. The sample has 1.8 million or so distinct CDR3 sequences, about 39% seen once. What was sequenced was blood. The source of these receptors is a human donor in good health.

This CDR3 is CASSLGGGGQSYEQYF. The CDR3 nucleotides are TGTGCCAGCAGCTTAGGAGGCGGGGGGCAATCCTACGAGCAGTACTTC. The chain joins TRBV7-6 to TRBJ2-7, with 8 nucleotides matching TRBD2. CDR3 length equals 16 residues. After removal of 1 base from V and 1 base from J, the junction contained 6 bases not matched to a gene. Germline V gives CDR1 SGHVS, CDR2 FNYEAQ.

This clonotype was counted between two and nine times. The chain employs TRBV9 and TRBJ1-5; D is ambiguous. Per germline, CDR1 SGDLS and CDR2 YYNGEE. The CDR3 spans 13 residues. Trimming cost V 2 bases and J 4 bases, with 7 bases left between them. The CDR3 protein is CASSVGRNQPQHF. The CDR3 DNA reads as TGTGCCAGCAGCGTCGGGCGAAATCAGCCCCAGCATTTT.

This clonotype was detected only a few times. The chain is built from TRBV6-1 and TRBJ2-7; D gene unclear. Germline CDR1 is MNHNS and CDR2 is SASEGT. The CDR3 has 13 residues. Trimming removed 8 bases at V and 1 base at J, with 12 bases between. CDR3 loop: CASSWAWSYEQYF. CDR3 in DNA: TGTGCCAGCTCTTGGGCATGGTCCTACGAGCAGTACTTC.

This clonotype was detected only a few times. The chain links TRBV15 to TRBJ2-5; D is undetermined. Germline V gene sequence: CDR1 LNHNV, CDR2 YYDKDF (reference sequence). CDR3 length equals 13 residues. The V and J ends lost 0 bases and 5 bases respectively, with 7 bases between them. The CDR3 DNA follows: TGTGCCACCAGCAGAGAAGGTCGGGAGACCCAGTACTTC. This codes for CATSREGRETQYF.

There are a few counts of this clonotype. The chain joins TRBV11-2 to TRBJ2-2; D call uncertain. CDR1 is SGHAT and CDR2 is FQNNGV in the germline V gene. This CDR3 contains 16 residues. V was pared by 0 bases and J by 0 bases, with 8 bases between. The CDR3 coding sequence is TGTGCCAGCAGCTTAGAACCCCATCCGAACACCGGGGAGCTGTTTTTT. Protein: CASSLEPHPNTGELFF.

This clonotype was detected a few times. The chain carries TRBV7-2 and TRBJ1-2; 7 nucleotides align to TRBD1. V shed 0 bases, J shed 5 bases, and the junction held 3 bases outside the gene matches. The germline V gene has CDR1 SGHTA and CDR2 FQGNSA. The CDR3 is 14 amino acids. CDR3 sequence: CASSLAGGWYGYTF. As DNA, the CDR3 is TGTGCCAGCAGCTTAGCAGGGGGCTGGTATGGCTACACCTTC.

This rearrangement joins TRBV20-1 to TRBJ1-5; no reliable D call. The germline gives CDR1 DFQATT, CDR2 SNEGSKA (reference sequence). V lost 2 bases to trimming and J lost 5 bases, with 10 bases between them. This CDR3 is built from 13 residues. The CDR3 nucleotides read TGCAGTGCTAGACGCGAAGCGGATCAGCCCCAGCATTTT. This translates into CSARREADQPQHF.

This chain joins TRBV12-3 or TRBV12-4 and TRBJ2-4, with TRBD2 matching over 11 bases. The CDR3 is made up of 17 amino acids. After removal of 2 bases from V and 0 bases from J, the junction contained 3 bases not matched to a gene. CDR3 DNA: TGTGCCAGCAGTTTACCTAGCGGGGGGTCAGCCAAAAACATTCAGTACTTC. It yields the protein CASSLPSGGSAKNIQYF.

This clonotype came up a few times. V gene TRBV7-9 combines with J gene TRBJ2-5; no clear D gene. Germline lookup yields CDR1 SEHNR and CDR2 FQNEAQ (reference sequence). V was pared by 4 bases and J by 5 bases, with 17 bases between. This CDR3 region has 15 residues. The CDR3 protein is CASSSTSIVAETQYF. The CDR3 nucleotides read TGTGCCAGCAGCTCGACATCTATAGTTGCGGAGACCCAGTACTTC.